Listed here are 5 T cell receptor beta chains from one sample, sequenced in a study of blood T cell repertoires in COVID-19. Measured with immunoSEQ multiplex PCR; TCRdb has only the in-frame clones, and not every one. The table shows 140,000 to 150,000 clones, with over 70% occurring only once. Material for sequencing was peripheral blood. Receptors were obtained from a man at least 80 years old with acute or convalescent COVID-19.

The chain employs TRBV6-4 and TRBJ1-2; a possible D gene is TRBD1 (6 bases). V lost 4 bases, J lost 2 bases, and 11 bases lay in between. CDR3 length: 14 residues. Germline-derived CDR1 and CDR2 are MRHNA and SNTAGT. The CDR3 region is CASSAEGQNYGYTF. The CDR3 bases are TGTGCCAGCAGTGCCGAAGGACAGAACTATGGCTACACCTTC.

The CDR3 sequence: CASSQDLYYGYTF. As DNA, the CDR3 is TGTGCCAGCAGCCAAGATCTTTATTATGGCTACACCTTC. The chain is built from TRBV14 and TRBJ1-2, with unresolved D. The CDR3 loop spans 13 amino acids. Germline V gives CDR1 SGHDN, CDR2 FVKESK. The germline V and J ends were trimmed by 0 bases and 5 bases, with 7 bases remaining between them.

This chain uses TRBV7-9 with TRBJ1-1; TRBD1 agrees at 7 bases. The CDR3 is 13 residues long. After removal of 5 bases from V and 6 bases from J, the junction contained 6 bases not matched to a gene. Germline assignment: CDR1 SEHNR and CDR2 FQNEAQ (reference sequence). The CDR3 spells CASSLDRVAEAFF. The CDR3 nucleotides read TGTGCCAGCAGCCTCGACAGGGTTGCTGAAGCTTTCTTT.

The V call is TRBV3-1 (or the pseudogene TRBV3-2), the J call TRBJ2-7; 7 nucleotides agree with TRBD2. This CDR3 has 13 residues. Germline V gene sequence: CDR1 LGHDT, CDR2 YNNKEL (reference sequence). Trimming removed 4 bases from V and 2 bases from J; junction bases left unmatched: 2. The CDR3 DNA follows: TGTGCCAGCAGCCTGGCGGGAGCCTACGAGCAGTACTTC. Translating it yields CASSLAGAYEQYF.

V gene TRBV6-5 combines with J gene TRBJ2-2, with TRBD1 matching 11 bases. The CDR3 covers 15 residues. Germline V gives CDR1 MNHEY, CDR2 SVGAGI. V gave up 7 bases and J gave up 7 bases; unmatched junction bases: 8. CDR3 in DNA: TGTGCCAGCATTAAGGACAGGGGGCTGGGCGGGGAGCTGTTTTTT. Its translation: CASIKDRGLGGELFF.